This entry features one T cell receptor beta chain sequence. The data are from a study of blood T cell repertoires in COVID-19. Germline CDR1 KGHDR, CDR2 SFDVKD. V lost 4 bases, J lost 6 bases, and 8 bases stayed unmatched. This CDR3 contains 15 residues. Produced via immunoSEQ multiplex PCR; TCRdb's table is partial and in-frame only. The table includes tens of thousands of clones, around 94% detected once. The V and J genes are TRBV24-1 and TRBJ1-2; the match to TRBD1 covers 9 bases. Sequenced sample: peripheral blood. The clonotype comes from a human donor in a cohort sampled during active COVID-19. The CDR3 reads CATSDPGQGRNGYTF. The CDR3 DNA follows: TGTGCCACCAGTGACCCGGGACAGGGAAGGAATGGCTACACCTTC.